The 26 T cell receptor beta chains given below trace back to one sample, sequenced in a study of T cell clonality in common variable immunodeficiency. Their target antigens are unknown. General observations from the study: Reportedly, TCR beta sequences from common variable immunodeficiency showed fewer deletions and N-nucleotide insertions.

Generated by immunoSEQ multiplex PCR, the TCRdb table keeps only in-frame clones and is missing some. The profile covers about 9,200 clones, none occurring a single time. Sequencing used peripheral blood mononuclear cells. The receptors shown here come from a human donor with common variable immunodeficiency.

This clone was observed at least ten times. Sequencing ends 3 residues short of the CDR3 end; the germline J gene provides the rest. This rearrangement joins TRBV7-8 to TRBJ1-5; 7 bases are a match to TRBD1. V lost 0 bases, J lost 7 bases, and 3 bases stayed unmatched. The germline CDR1 and CDR2 sequences are SGHVS and FQNEAQ. The CDR3 totals 14 residues. The part of the CDR3 DNA that was read is TGTGCCAGCAGCTTAGCGGCAGGGGGACAGCCC. Translation gives CASSLAAGGQP. The whole CDR3 protein reads CASSLAAGGQPQHF.

This clone has at least ten counts. The read comes to an end 3 residues before the CDR3 does, leaving the germline J gene to fill in the end. The chain has TRBV4-1 and TRBJ1-2; 7 bases are a match to TRBD1. The V gene's germline CDR1 is MGHRA and CDR2 YSYEKL. With 0 bases clipped from V and 1 base from J, the junction kept 2 bases outside the gene matches. The CDR3 is 15 amino acids. CDR3: CASSQEGTDNYGYTF. CDR3 bases read: TGCGCCAGCAGCCAAGAAGGGACAGATAACTATGGC.

This clone was recorded many times. The read terminates 3 residues ahead of where the CDR3 ends, so the germline J gene completes it. The chain carries TRBV5-1 and TRBJ2-1, with 10 nucleotides matching TRBD2. There are 15 residues in the CDR3. Losses at the gene ends were 0 bases for V and 8 bases for J; bases not matched to a gene: 5. Germline V gene lookup returns CDR1 SGHRS and CDR2 YFSETQ. The CDR3 loop reads CASSLVGLAFDEQFF. The covered CDR3 bases are TGCGCCAGCAGCTTGGTGGGACTAGCGTTCGATGAG.

This clone was observed many times. Read data end 3 residues before the CDR3 end; the end is taken from the germline J gene. This chain uses TRBV28 with TRBJ1-1, with a possible D match to TRBD1 (5 bases). This CDR3 contains 15 residues. The V gene's germline CDR1 is MDHEN and CDR2 SYDVKM. The CDR3 spells CASSLSELGAAVAFF. The CDR3 bases that were read are TGTGCCAGCAGTTTATCGGAGTTAGGGGCCGCGGTG. The entire variable domain, with the rest obtained from reference TRBV28 and TRBJ1-1, is as follows: DVKVTQSSRYLVKRTGEKVFLECVQDMDHENMFWYRQDPGLGLRLIYFSYDVKMKEKGDIPEGYSVSREKKERFSLILESASTNQTSMYLCASSLSELGAAVAFFGQGTRLTVV.

This clone appeared many times. The CDR3 end is not reached by the read, which stops 3 residues before it; the germline J gene fills it in. The gene calls are TRBV20-1 and TRBJ2-3; D remains ambiguous. The CDR3 runs 11 residues. Germline V gene sequence: CDR1 DFQATT, CDR2 SNEGSKA (reference sequence). With 4 bases removed from V and 3 bases from J, the gap between germline ends came to 5 bases. The covered CDR3 bases are TGCAGTGCTATAAAAACAGATACG. The encoded protein is CSAIKTDT. The full CDR3 reads CSAIKTDTQYF.

This clone qualifies as medium-sized (0.01 to 0.1%). Read sequence stops 3 residues before the CDR3 end, and the germline J gene provides the missing end. The rearrangement links TRBV5-1 to TRBJ2-7, with 9 bases that match TRBD1. Looked up from germline, CDR1 is SGHRS and CDR2 is YFSETQ. The CDR3 contains 17 residues. The J segment lost 2 bases and the V segment lost 8 bases, leaving 17 bases of the junction unmatched. The CDR3 protein is CASQPGQGLFGAYEQYF. CDR3 bases read: TGCGCCAGTCAGCCGGGACAGGGCCTATTCGGCGCCTACGAG.

This clone has a count of ten or more. The read is 3 residues too short to cover the CDR3 end, so that end is filled in from the germline J gene. The rearrangement links TRBV7-9 to TRBJ1-2, with D perhaps TRBD1 (5 bases). The CDR3 is made up of 13 amino acids. The V and J ends lost 5 bases and 4 bases respectively, with 11 bases between them. Germline-derived CDR1 and CDR2 are SEHNR and FQNEAQ (reference sequence). Incomplete CDR3 DNA: TGTGCCAGCAGCCCGACAGAACTCTATGGC. This translates into CASSPTELYG. The CDR3 in full is CASSPTELYGYTF.

Ten or more counts support this clone. The read ends 3 residues shy of where the CDR3 ends; the end is completed using the germline J gene. The rearrangement uses TRBV9 and TRBJ2-3, with 9 bases fitting TRBD2. Germline V CDR1 and CDR2: SGDLS, YYNGEE. V shed 2 bases, J shed 5 bases, and the junction held 9 bases outside the gene matches. The CDR3 is 16 amino acids. The CDR3 spells CASSVSSGGAGDTQYF. Partial CDR3 DNA: TGTGCCAGCAGCGTCAGTAGCGGGGGAGCAGGAGATACG.

This clone has at least ten counts. The read ends 3 residues shy of where the CDR3 ends; the end is completed using the germline J gene. Other nucleotide sequences in the sample specify the same CDR3. The V gene is TRBV5-1, the J gene TRBJ1-5; 8 bases fit TRBD1. The J segment lost 2 bases and the V segment lost 4 bases, leaving 8 bases of the junction unmatched. The CDR3 has 16 amino acids. Germline CDR1 and CDR2: SGHRS and YFSETQ. The part of the CDR3 DNA that was read is TGCGCCAGCAGCCCGGATATGACAGGGGGCAATCAGCCC. This encodes CASSPDMTGGNQP. The whole CDR3 region reads CASSPDMTGGNQPQHF.

There are many counts of this clone. CDR3 protein: CASSGKQGTNTEAFF. The DNA read from the CDR3 is TGCGCCAGCAGCGGTAAACAGGGAACGAACACTGAA. V usage is TRBV5-1 and J usage is TRBJ1-1, with TRBD1 as a possible D gene (6 bases). The read ends 3 residues shy of where the CDR3 ends; the end is completed using the germline J gene. This CDR3 contains 15 residues. The ends were cut back, 4 bases at V and 1 base at J, with 14 bases in the middle. Per the germline V gene, CDR1 is SGHRS and CDR2 is YFSETQ. Combining the CDR3 with reference TRBV5-1 and TRBJ1-1 gives the whole variable domain KAGVTQTPRYLIKTRGQQVTLSCSPISGHRSVSWYQQTPGQGLQFLFEYFSETQRNKGNFPGRFSGRQFSNSRSEMNVSTLELGDSALYLCASSGKQGTNTEAFFGQGTRLTVV.

Regarding this clone: The observed sequence ends 3 residues before the CDR3 terminus, with the missing tail filled in from the germline J gene. This chain links TRBV5-1 with TRBJ2-1; 8 nucleotides agree with TRBD1. The CDR3 has 16 residues. CDR1 and CDR2 (germline): SGHRS, YFSETQ. The junction had 15 bases not matched to a gene; V was cut back by 4 bases and J by 9 bases. The part of the CDR3 DNA that was read is TGCGCCAGCAGCGAGGGACAGGCACGGGACGAGGGTGAG. This encodes CASSEGQARDEGE. The entire CDR3 is CASSEGQARDEGEQFF.

This clone is deemed medium-sized (0.01 to 0.1%). The read falls 3 residues short of the CDR3 end, and the missing part is taken from the germline J gene. The chain links TRBV5-1 to TRBJ2-5; D might be TRBD1 (6 bases). This CDR3 contains 13 residues. V lost 4 bases to trimming and J lost 4 bases, with 11 bases between them. The germline gives CDR1 SGHRS, CDR2 YFSETQ. The part of the CDR3 DNA that was read is TGCGCCAGCAGCGCAGGGGTATTAGAGACC. Amino acid sequence: CASSAGVLET. The CDR3 in full is CASSAGVLETQYF.

This clone has ten or more counts. From the germline J gene comes the end of the CDR3, since the read stops 3 residues before it. The chain couples TRBV19 to TRBJ1-3; weak D call: TRBD1 (6 bases). Trimming removed 5 bases at V and 2 bases at J, with 13 bases between. The V gene's germline CDR1 is LNHDA and CDR2 SQIVND (reference sequence). CDR3 length equals 15 residues. CDR3 loop: CASSPGQGPGNTIYF. The sequenced part of the CDR3 DNA is TGTGCCAGTAGTCCGGGGCAGGGGCCTGGAAACACC.

This clone was picked up a small number of times. The observed sequence ends 3 residues before the CDR3 terminus, with the missing tail filled in from the germline J gene. V and J are TRBV7-9 and TRBJ1-5; D ambiguous. The CDR3 covers 15 residues. Between the trimmed V and J ends, which lost 2 bases and 0 bases, there was a span of 8 bases. Germline V gene lookup returns CDR1 SEHNR and CDR2 FQNEAQ (reference sequence). CDR3 sequence: CASSLWPLSNQPQHF. The CDR3 bases that were read are TGTGCCAGCAGCTTATGGCCCCTTAGCAATCAGCCC. Based on the CDR3 plus reference TRBV7-9 and TRBJ1-5, the full variable domain is DTGVSQNPRHKITKRGQNVTFRCDPISEHNRLYWYRQTLGQGPEFLTYFQNEAQLEKSRLLSDRFSAERPKGSFSTLEIQRTEQGDSAMYLCASSLWPLSNQPQHFGDGTRLSIL.

A few counts support this clone. The read stops 3 residues short of the end of the CDR3; the missing end is completed from the germline J gene. The V gene is TRBV18, the J gene TRBJ1-4; no definite D call. Germline CDR1 KGHSH, CDR2 LQKENI. V lost 6 bases to trimming and J lost 8 bases, with 13 bases between them. The CDR3 has 13 amino acids. The DNA read from the CDR3 is TGTGCCAGCTCCCTAGCGGTAGGCGAAAAA. Amino acids: CASSLAVGEK. In full, the CDR3 is CASSLAVGEKLFF.

This clone appeared many times. The CDR3 end lies 3 residues beyond the end of the read and is filled in from the germline J gene. This chain joins TRBV19 and TRBJ2-1; tentative D call: TRBD1 (6 bases). CDR3 length: 14 residues. Trimming took 0 bases from V and 5 from J, leaving 8 bases between them. CDR1 LNHDA and CDR2 SQIVND come from the germline V gene (reference sequence). CDR3 sequence: CASSIDQGNNEQFF. Incomplete CDR3 DNA: TGTGCCAGTAGTATAGATCAGGGGAACAATGAG.

This clone was counted ten times or more. The CDR3 end lies 3 residues beyond the end of the read and is filled in from the germline J gene. The chain has TRBV12-5 and TRBJ2-1; TRBD2 matches at 7 bases. The CDR3 extends over 14 amino acids. In germline, CDR1 is LGHNT, CDR2 FRNRAP. Germline trimming cut 5 bases from V and 8 bases from J; bases unmatched to any gene: 9. CDR3 amino acids: CASGPGWGGDEQFF. The CDR3 DNA, read in part, is TGTGCTAGTGGTCCTGGCTGGGGGGGGGATGAG.

With respect to this clone: The DNA ends 3 residues before the CDR3 does, and the rest of the CDR3 is filled in from the germline J gene. The J gene is TRBJ1-2, the V gene TRBV2; D is uncertain. The germline gives CDR1 SNHLY, CDR2 FYNNEI. This CDR3 is 15 amino acids long. V dropped 8 bases and J dropped 6 bases, with 22 bases sitting between them. The CDR3 protein is CASSEARTGSHGYTF. CDR3 bases read: TGTGCCAGCTCTGAAGCGCGTACGGGGTCTCATGGC.

This clone was recorded at least ten times. The sequenced fragment ends 3 residues before the CDR3 boundary, so the rest is inferred from the germline J gene. V and J are TRBV20-1 and TRBJ1-2; tentative D call: TRBD1 (5 bases). CDR1 is DFQATT, CDR2 SNEGSKA, per germline (reference sequence). The CDR3 covers 15 residues. V dropped 4 bases and J dropped 4 bases, with 19 bases sitting between them. The CDR3 loop reads CSATRRQKNVYGYTF. The covered CDR3 bases are TGCAGTGCTACCCGTCGACAGAAGAATGTCTATGGC.

This clone showed up many times. The sequenced fragment ends 3 residues before the CDR3 boundary, so the rest is inferred from the germline J gene. The chain couples TRBV29-1 to TRBJ2-7; perhaps TRBD1 as D (5 bases). This CDR3 has 15 residues. V was trimmed by 3 bases and J by 0 bases, leaving 15 bases between them. CDR1 and CDR2 from the germline V gene are SQVTM and ANQGSEA. The CDR3 is CSVDLGQGNSYEQYF. The DNA read from the CDR3 is TGCAGCGTTGATTTGGGGCAGGGTAACTCCTACGAG.

A note on this clone: The CDR3 end lies 3 residues beyond the end of the read and is filled in from the germline J gene. The chain carries TRBV19 and TRBJ2-7, with D perhaps TRBD2 (5 bases). CDR1 LNHDA and CDR2 SQIVND come from the germline V gene (reference sequence). CDR3 length: 12 amino acids. V was shortened by 6 bases and J by 4 bases, with 10 bases between the two germline ends. This CDR3 is CASSGESYEQYF. The DNA read from the CDR3 is TGTGCCAGTAGCGGGGAGAGTTACGAG.

This clone came up many times. Partial CDR3 DNA: TGTGCCAGTAGTAGTCAGGGATCGGCAGATACG. This encodes CASSSQGSADT. From start to end, the CDR3 is CASSSQGSADTQYF. The V gene is TRBV19, the J gene TRBJ2-3; perhaps TRBD1 as D (5 bases). The read is 3 residues too short to cover the CDR3 end, so that end is filled in from the germline J gene. Trimming removed 4 bases from V and 4 bases from J, with 12 bases in between. CDR3 size: 14 residues. Germline CDR1 is LNHDA and CDR2 is SQIVND (reference sequence). Full variable domain (remainder filled in from reference TRBV19 and TRBJ2-3): DGGITQSPKYLFRKEGQNVTLSCEQNLNHDAMYWYRQDPGQGLRLIYYSQIVNDFQKGDIAEGYSVSREKKESFPLTVTSAQKNPTAFYLCASSSQGSADTQYFGPGTRLTVL.

This clone was observed at least ten times. The CDR3 end falls 3 residues outside the read, so it is completed with the germline J gene. This rearrangement joins TRBV18 to TRBJ1-1; D gene uncertain. CDR3 length equals 13 residues. The germline V gene encodes CDR1 KGHSH and CDR2 LQKENI. Trimming stripped 7 bases from V and 2 bases from J, with 11 bases between. The CDR3 DNA, read in part, is TGTGCCAGCTTGGAAGGGCAAAACACTGAA. Translation: CASLEGQNTE. The CDR3 in its entirety is CASLEGQNTEAFF.

This clone was detected many times. The read gets to within 3 residues of the CDR3 end, and the germline J gene fills in the rest. This chain uses TRBV20-1 with TRBJ1-1; TRBD1 matches at 8 bases. CDR3 size: 15 residues. Germline V gene lookup returns CDR1 DFQATT and CDR2 SNEGSKA (reference sequence). The ends lost 0 bases at V and 1 base at J; junction bases unmatched: 4. The CDR3 DNA, read in part, is TGCAGTGCTAGAGACCGGACAGGGTGGAACACTGAA. Amino acids: CSARDRTGWNTE. The whole CDR3 sequence reads CSARDRTGWNTEAFF.

By sample share, this clone is medium-sized. The observed sequence ends 3 residues before the CDR3 terminus, with the missing tail filled in from the germline J gene. The chain couples TRBV6-2 or TRBV6-3 to TRBJ2-2; the D gene is possibly TRBD2 (5 bases). Trimming pared 4 bases from V and 7 bases from J, leaving 16 bases between. The CDR3 sequence is 15 residues long. CDR1 MNHEY and CDR2 SVGEGT come from the germline V gene. The CDR3 DNA, read in part, is TGTGCCAGCAGTTCGACTACTTATTTAATCGGGGAG. Protein sequence: CASSSTTYLIGE. The CDR3 in its entirety is CASSSTTYLIGELFF.

This clone was seen repeatedly, ten times or more. Coverage ceases 3 residues before the CDR3 finishes, and the germline J gene fills in the end. The rearrangement joins TRBV18 to TRBJ2-5, with 7 bases matching TRBD1. The germline V gene has CDR1 KGHSH and CDR2 LQKENI. This CDR3 comprises 16 residues. Germline trimming cut 4 bases from V and 3 bases from J; bases unmatched to any gene: 11. CDR3 DNA, as far as it was read: TGTGCCAGCTCACGCCTGGGACAGAGACCCGAAGAGACC. It encodes CASSRLGQRPEET. The whole CDR3 region reads CASSRLGQRPEETQYF.